The 23 T cell receptor beta chains below come from one sample, sequenced in a study of T cell responses to AZD1222 COVID-19 vaccine. Method: immunoSEQ multiplex PCR; TCRdb's copy keeps in-frame clones and lacks some. The sample shows roughly 100,000 clones, approximately 92% of them seen only once. The sequences come from peripheral blood, collected 28 days after the second AZD1222 dose. Receptors originate from an adult who received the AZD1222 COVID-19 vaccine.

The chain joins TRBV10-3 to TRBJ1-2, with D perhaps TRBD1 (5 bases). Between the trimmed V and J ends, which lost 0 bases and 0 bases, there was a span of 8 bases. Per germline, CDR1 ENHRY and CDR2 SYGVKD. This CDR3 is 15 amino acids long. CDR3 sequence reads: CAISESDSPNYGYTF. CDR3 sequence (DNA): TGTGCCATCAGTGAGTCCGACAGTCCTAACTATGGCTACACCTTC.

This chain uses TRBV19 with TRBJ2-3; 9 bases are shared with TRBD2. This CDR3 is built from 16 residues. V dropped 7 bases and J dropped 6; count of bases not matched to a gene: 14. Germline CDR1 is LNHDA and CDR2 is SQIVND (reference sequence). CDR3 loop: CASMRKGVAGVDTQYF. CDR3 in DNA: TGTGCCAGTATGAGGAAAGGAGTAGCGGGAGTGGATACGCAGTATTTT.

The V gene is TRBV5-4, the J gene TRBJ2-3; a possible D gene is TRBD2 (6 bases). CDR1 is SGHNT and CDR2 is YYREEE in the germline V gene (reference sequence). The ends were cut back, 9 bases at V and 3 bases at J, with 17 bases in the middle. This CDR3 is 14 amino acids long. CDR3 loop: CATLRRGWTDTQYF. The CDR3 nucleotides read TGTGCCACTCTTCGGCGGGGATGGACAGATACGCAGTATTTT.

This sequence joins TRBV18 and TRBJ2-3; weak D call: TRBD1 (6 bases). The V end lost 6 bases, the J end lost 0 bases, and 16 bases lay between the germline ends. The CDR3 consists of 16 residues. Looked up from germline, CDR1 is KGHSH and CDR2 is LQKENI. CDR3 sequence: CASSVLGGVSTDTQYF. Here the CDR3 DNA reads TGTGCCAGCTCCGTTTTAGGGGGAGTAAGCACAGATACGCAGTATTTT.

The rearrangement uses TRBV12-3 or TRBV12-4 and TRBJ1-5; the D is unclear. V was shortened by 3 bases and J by 5 bases, with 8 bases between the two germline ends. This CDR3 comprises 13 residues. Here the CDR3 DNA reads TGTGCCAGCAGTTTCAAACAAGATCAGCCCCAGCATTTT. This sequence encodes CASSFKQDQPQHF.

The J gene is TRBJ2-5, the V gene TRBV2; 13 bases line up with TRBD2. The CDR3 runs 14 residues. Germline lookup yields CDR1 SNHLY and CDR2 FYNNEI. J was trimmed by 5 bases and V by 5 bases; bases with no gene match: 2. As DNA, the CDR3 is TGTGCCAGCAGTCTGACTAGCGGGAGGGAGACCCAGTACTTC. Its protein product is CASSLTSGRETQYF.

The V and J genes are TRBV5-4 and TRBJ1-1; no clear D. Trimming left V 1 base short and J 0 bases short, with 10 bases between. Germline CDR1 SGHNT, CDR2 YYREEE (reference sequence). The CDR3 length is 15 residues. CDR3 DNA sequence: TGTGCCAGCAGCTTGCGGGAAGGGATGAACACTGAAGCTTTCTTT. Translating gives CASSLREGMNTEAFF. Together with reference TRBV5-4 and TRBJ1-1, the CDR3 gives the full variable domain: ETGVTQSPTHLIKTRGQQVTLRCSSQSGHNTVSWYQQALGQGPQFIFQYYREEENGRGNFPPRFSGLQFPNYSSELNVNALELDDSALYLCASSLREGMNTEAFFGQGTRLTVV.

The chain employs TRBV5-6 and TRBJ2-7; the D gene is possibly TRBD2 (5 bases). CDR3 length equals 14 residues. Germline CDR1 and CDR2: SGHDT and YYEEEE. V dropped 1 base and J dropped 4 bases, with 12 bases sitting between them. The CDR3 sequence: CASSLRSSHYEQYF. CDR3 sequence (DNA): TGTGCCAGCAGCTTGAGGTCTAGCCATTACGAGCAGTACTTC.

The chain uses TRBV7-6 and TRBJ1-4; 11 bases align to TRBD1. J lost 5 bases, V lost 5 bases, and 4 bases had no gene match. Germline V CDR1 and CDR2: SGHVS, FNYEAQ. The CDR3 runs to 15 residues. CDR3 sequence reads: CASSLGTGGNEKLFF. The CDR3 bases are TGTGCCAGCAGCCTCGGGACAGGGGGGAATGAAAAACTGTTTTTT.

The rearrangement joins TRBV7-7 to TRBJ2-7; the match to TRBD1 covers 7 bases. Trimming removed 6 bases from V and 3 bases from J; junction bases left unmatched: 5. Germline V gives CDR1 SSHAT, CDR2 FNYEAQ (reference sequence). The CDR3 spans 13 residues. The CDR3 region is CASSQDRFYEQYF. In DNA, the CDR3 is TGTGCCAGCAGTCAGGACAGGTTCTACGAGCAGTACTTC.

This clone was recorded once. The chain joins TRBV9 to TRBJ1-2, with TRBD1 matching over 9 bases. In germline, CDR1 is SGDLS, CDR2 YYNGEE. CDR3 length: 15 residues. The V gene end was trimmed by 3 bases and the J gene end by 2 bases; junction bases not matched to a gene: 5. CDR3 amino acids: CASSAQGALNYGYTF. Here the CDR3 DNA reads TGTGCCAGCAGCGCACAGGGGGCCCTGAACTATGGCTACACCTTC.

This clone was seen once. The genes are TRBV11-2 and TRBJ1-1; D not certain. This CDR3 region has 12 residues. Deletions cut 1 base from V and 7 bases from J, with 7 bases between. The germline V gene has CDR1 SGHAT and CDR2 FQNNGV. CDR3 sequence reads: CASSLVGIEAFF. DNA for the CDR3: TGTGCCAGCAGCTTAGTGGGGATTGAAGCTTTCTTT.

The chain couples TRBV19 to TRBJ2-7; possibly TRBD1 for D (5 bases). The CDR3 is made up of 13 amino acids. V lost 3 bases and J 3 bases, leaving 9 bases between the germline ends. CDR1 LNHDA and CDR2 SQIVND come from the germline V gene (reference sequence). CDR3 nucleotide sequence: TGTGCCAGTAGTATGGGGCAGTACTACGAGCAGTACTTC. Amino acids: CASSMGQYYEQYF.

The chain recombines TRBV19 with TRBJ1-2; 9 nucleotides match TRBD1. Germline CDR1 is LNHDA and CDR2 is SQIVND (reference sequence). The CDR3 has 14 amino acids. V gave up 7 bases and J gave up 10 bases; unmatched junction bases: 13. CDR3 loop: CASTLTGGAKDYTF. Written as DNA, the CDR3 is TGTGCCAGTACCTTAACAGGGGGCGCAAAGGACTACACCTTC.

In nucleotides, the CDR3 is TGTGCCAGCAGTGGTTCTAGCGGCCCGGGGACCCAGTACTTC. Translation gives CASSGSSGPGTQYF. The chain links TRBV25-1 to TRBJ2-5; TRBD2 matches 7 bases. CDR3 length equals 14 residues. Trimming took 4 bases from V and 7 from J; bases not matched to a gene: 9. Germline V CDR1 and CDR2: MGHDK, SYGVNS. The full variable domain, completed using reference TRBV25-1 and TRBJ2-5, is EADIYQTPRYLVIGTGKKITLECSQTMGHDKMYWYQQDPGMELHLIHYSYGVNSTEKGDLSSESTVSRIRTEHFPLTLESARPSHTSQYLCASSGSSGPGTQYFGPGTRLLVL.

Points on this clone: Sequence at one end of the junction differs from germline and may be a read error. The gene calls are TRBV30 and TRBJ1-3, with TRBD1 as a possible D gene (5 bases). CDR1 and CDR2 from the germline V gene are GTSNPN and SVGIG (reference sequence). This CDR3 is built from 13 residues. The CDR3 spells CTLGGGTGNTIYF. The CDR3, as DNA: TGCACACTCGGGGGGGGGACTGGAAACACCATATATTTT.

The V call is TRBV5-1, the J call TRBJ1-3, with D uncertain. V was clipped by 0 bases and J by 0 bases, with 7 bases between them. This CDR3 spans 15 amino acids. Germline V CDR1 and CDR2: SGHRS, YFSETQ. CDR3 sequence reads: CASSLDVYSGNTIYF. DNA for the CDR3: TGCGCCAGCAGCTTGGACGTATACTCTGGAAACACCATATATTTT.

The V gene is TRBV18, the J gene TRBJ1-4; no clear D gene. Trimming shortened V by 2 bases and J by 5 bases, and 6 bases separated the two germline ends. Germline V CDR1 and CDR2: KGHSH, LQKENI. The CDR3 has 13 amino acids. CDR3 sequence reads: CASSPSGNEKLFF. The CDR3 DNA follows: TGTGCCAGCTCACCAAGTGGGAATGAAAAACTGTTTTTT.

The V call is TRBV7-3, the J call TRBJ1-1; D not resolved. Germline CDR1 SGHTA, CDR2 FQGTGA. The CDR3 loop spans 14 amino acids. With 5 bases removed from V and 0 bases from J, the gap between germline ends came to 10 bases. CDR3 in amino acids: CASSKSAVNTEAFF. Written as DNA, the CDR3 is TGTGCCAGCAGCAAAAGTGCAGTGAACACTGAAGCTTTCTTT.

This chain connects TRBV12-3 or TRBV12-4 to TRBJ2-7; TRBD1 agrees at 7 bases. The CDR3 is 12 residues long. Unmatched junction bases numbered 5, after V lost 6 bases and J lost 6 bases. The CDR3 is CASSLHRGEQYF. CDR3 sequence (DNA): TGTGCCAGCAGCCTCCACAGGGGCGAGCAGTACTTC.

The chain carries TRBV2 and TRBJ2-7; 7 positions agree with TRBD1. There are 14 residues in the CDR3. V was clipped by 3 bases and J by 0 bases; unmatched bases: 2. Germline values: CDR1 SNHLY, CDR2 FYNNEI. The CDR3 protein is CASSDWDSSYEQYF. The DNA for the CDR3 is TGTGCCAGCAGTGATTGGGACAGCTCCTACGAGCAGTACTTC.

The chain combines TRBV10-3 with TRBJ2-7, with 12 positions matching TRBD2. Germline V gene data show CDR1 as ENHRY and CDR2 as SYGVKD. V trimming: 4 bases; J trimming: 5 bases; junction bases outside the gene matches: 0. The CDR3 is 13 residues long. CDR3 residues: CAISGLAGDEQYF. The CDR3 DNA reads as TGTGCCATCAGTGGACTAGCGGGAGACGAGCAGTACTTC.

This chain links TRBV2 with TRBJ2-7; D is ambiguous. The V end was cut by 1 base, the J end by 3 bases, with 4 bases between. Germline V CDR1 and CDR2: SNHLY, FYNNEI. CDR3 length: 12 amino acids. CDR3 amino acids: CASSEDIYEQYF. The CDR3 DNA is TGTGCCAGCAGTGAAGACATCTACGAGCAGTACTTC.